The entry that follows covers one TCR beta chain sequence. Its target is not known. From germline, CDR1 is SGHRS and CDR2 YFSETQ. With 5 bases removed from V and 4 bases from J, the gap between germline ends came to 12 bases. This CDR3 is built from 14 residues. This sample is part of a study of CD8+ T cells in alopecia areata. In the study overall: Treated patients swallowed 5 to 10 mg of oral tofacitinib twice daily. Study observations and caveats: Lesional scalp displayed greater clonality than normal scalp, most notably in alopecia totalis/universalis.

The treatment here: oral pan-JAK inhibitor, 5-10 mg twice daily. Collection of lesional scalp punch biopsies and peripheral blood was performed in alopecia areata patients. PBMCs yielded sorted CD4+ and CD8+ T cells. Reverse transcribed after extraction, RNA yielded cDNA as the sequencing template. Assay: immunoSEQ multiplex PCR; the TCRdb copy retains only in-frame clones and omits some. Altogether about 180,000 clones are present, about 54% being singletons, with the ten largest covering approximately 16%. This chain connects TRBV5-1 to TRBJ2-2, with TRBD2 as a possible D gene (5 bases). The sequences come from CD4+ T cells sorted from blood, collected at approximately week 55, from a patient treated with tofacitinib. The origin of this receptor is a human donor with alopecia areata. Here the CDR3 reads CASRQRETTGELFF. DNA for the CDR3: TGCGCCAGCAGACAGAGGGAGACCACCGGGGAGCTGTTTTTT.